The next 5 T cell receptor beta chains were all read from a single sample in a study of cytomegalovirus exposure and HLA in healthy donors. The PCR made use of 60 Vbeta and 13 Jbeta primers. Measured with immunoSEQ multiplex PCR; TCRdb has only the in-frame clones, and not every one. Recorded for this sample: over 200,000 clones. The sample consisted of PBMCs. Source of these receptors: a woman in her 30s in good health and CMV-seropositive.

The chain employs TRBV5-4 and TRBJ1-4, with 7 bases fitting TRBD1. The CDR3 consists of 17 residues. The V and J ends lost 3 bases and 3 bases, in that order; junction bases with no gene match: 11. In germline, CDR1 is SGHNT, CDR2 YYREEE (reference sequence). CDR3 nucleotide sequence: TGTGCCAGCAGCTCCTTCAAGGGGGCGTTGGCTAATGAAAAACTGTTTTTT. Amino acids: CASSSFKGALANEKLFF.

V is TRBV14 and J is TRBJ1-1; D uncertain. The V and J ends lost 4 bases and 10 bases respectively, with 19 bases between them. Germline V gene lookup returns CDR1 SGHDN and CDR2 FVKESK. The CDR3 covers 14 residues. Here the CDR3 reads CASSPTYYAGSAFF. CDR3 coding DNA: TGTGCCAGCAGCCCGACATACTACGCGGGGTCAGCTTTCTTT.

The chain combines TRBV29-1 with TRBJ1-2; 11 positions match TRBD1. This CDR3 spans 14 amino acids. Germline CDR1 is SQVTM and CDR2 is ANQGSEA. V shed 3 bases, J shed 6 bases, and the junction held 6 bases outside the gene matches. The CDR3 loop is CSVEEGQGDHGYTF. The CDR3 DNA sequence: TGCAGCGTTGAGGAGGGACAGGGGGATCATGGCTACACCTTC.

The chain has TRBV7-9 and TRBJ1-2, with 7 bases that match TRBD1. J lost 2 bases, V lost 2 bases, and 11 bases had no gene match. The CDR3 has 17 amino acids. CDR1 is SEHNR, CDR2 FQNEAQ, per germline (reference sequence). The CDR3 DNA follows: TGTGCCAGCAGCTTAATCCCCACCCCCAGGGGGAACTATGGCTACACCTTC. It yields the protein CASSLIPTPRGNYGYTF.

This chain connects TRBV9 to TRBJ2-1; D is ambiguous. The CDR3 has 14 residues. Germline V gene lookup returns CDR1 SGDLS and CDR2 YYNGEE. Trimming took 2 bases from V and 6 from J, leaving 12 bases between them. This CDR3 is CASSVRSLGNEQFF. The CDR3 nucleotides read TGTGCCAGCAGCGTCAGGTCGTTGGGCAATGAGCAGTTCTTC.